A selection of T cell receptor beta chains follows, all from one sample in a study of blood T cell repertoires in COVID-19. The method was immunoSEQ multiplex PCR; TCRdb's version includes in-frame clones alone and lacks a portion of them. The sample holds over 85,000 clones, around 83% seen once. Sequenced sample: peripheral blood. These receptors came from a man aged 55 to 70 with acute or convalescent COVID-19. Each CDR3 is given with its conserved first and last residue. Each record gives: D gene, clone size, J gene, CDR3 length, V gene, CDR3 protein, CDR3 DNA. D genes are given only for firm matches. Clone size appears in some rows only: once, few, many, or a class for an expanded clone.

>.|.|TRBJ2-1|13|TRBV28
CASSLILYNEQFF
TGTGCCAGCAGTTTAATCCTTTACAATGAGCAGTTCTTC
>TRBD1|.|TRBJ2-2|16|TRBV7-2
CASSVTGTVNTGELFF
TGTGCCAGCAGCGTTACCGGGACAGTGAACACCGGGGAGCTGTTTTTT
>.|.|TRBJ2-2|15|TRBV2
CASSVWAGHTGELFF
TGTGCCAGCAGTGTTTGGGCAGGGCACACCGGGGAGCTGTTTTTT
>TRBD1|few|TRBJ1-4|16|TRBV5-1
CASSSRDRASNEKLFF
TGCGCCAGCAGCTCCCGGGACAGAGCCTCTAATGAAAAACTGTTTTTT
>.|.|TRBJ2-7|14|TRBV5-1
CASSPGVVGYEQYF
TGCGCCAGCAGCCCGGGTGTGGTGGGTTACGAGCAGTACTTC
>.|.|TRBJ1-6|14|TRBV5-1
CASSLTVADSPLHF
TGCGCCAGCAGCTTGACAGTCGCCGATTCACCCCTCCACTTT
>TRBD1|.|TRBJ2-1|15|TRBV24-1
CATGTRTGGYNEQFF
TGTGCCACGGGAACCCGGACAGGGGGCTACAATGAGCAGTTCTTC
>TRBD1|.|TRBJ2-1|15|TRBV29-1
CSARAGQGVMDEQFF
TGCAGCGCTCGAGCAGGACAGGGTGTTATGGATGAGCAGTTCTTC
>.|.|TRBJ1-1|13|TRBV14
CASSQAVNTEAFF
TGTGCCAGCAGCCAAGCAGTGAACACTGAAGCTTTCTTT
>TRBD1|.|TRBJ1-5|22|TRBV28
CASSQPSVWGQGATVRNQPQHF
TGTGCCAGCAGTCAGCCGAGCGTATGGGGACAGGGGGCAACCGTGAGGAATCAGCCCCAGCATTTT
>TRBD2|.|TRBJ2-1|16|TRBV28
CASSSLAGGTYNEQFF
TGTGCCAGCAGTTCACTAGCGGGGGGCACCTACAATGAGCAGTTCTTC
>TRBD1|.|TRBJ2-3|17|TRBV11-2
CASRRPGQGASTDTQYF
TGTGCCAGCAGACGACCGGGACAGGGGGCAAGCACAGATACGCAGTATTTT
>.|.|TRBJ1-2|11|TRBV6-2/TRBV6-3
CASSSGYGYTF
TGTGCCAGCAGTTCAGGATATGGCTACACCTTC
>.|.|TRBJ2-1|16|TRBV6-1
CASSGSNLGSYNEQFF
TGTGCCAGCAGTGGATCTAACCTCGGCTCCTACAATGAGCAGTTCTTC
>.|.|TRBJ1-2|17|TRBV6-1
CASSEEVGSGNGYGYTF
TGTGCCAGCAGTGAAGAAGTGGGGTCAGGGAATGGCTATGGCTACACCTTC
>.|.|TRBJ2-1|15|TRBV6-4
CASSPDRSSYNEQFF
TGTGCCAGCAGTCCTGACAGGAGCTCCTACAATGAGCAGTTCTTC
>TRBD2|.|TRBJ2-3|16|TRBV2
CASSTIAGPSTDTQYF
TGTGCCAGCAGCACGATAGCGGGCCCGAGCACAGATACGCAGTATTTT
>.|.|TRBJ1-2|11|TRBV5-6
CASSLAGDYTF
TGTGCCAGCAGCTTGGCCGGAGACTACACCTTC
>TRBD2|.|TRBJ2-1|16|TRBV24-1
CATSGATSGGYNEQFF
TGTGCCACCAGCGGAGCGACTAGCGGGGGGTACAATGAGCAGTTCTTC
>.|few|TRBJ1-2|12|TRBV28
CASTLPGEGYTF
TGTGCCAGCACCCTTCCAGGGGAAGGCTACACCTTC
>TRBD1|.|TRBJ1-4|18|TRBV7-9
CASSSRFRTGGRNEKLFF
TGTGCCAGCAGCAGCCGTTTTCGGACAGGGGGCCGAAATGAAAAACTGTTTTTT
>.|.|TRBJ2-5|13|TRBV9
CASSANPGETQYF
TGTGCCAGCAGCGCCAACCCCGGGGAGACCCAGTACTTC
>.|.|TRBJ2-7|13|TRBV9
CASSVAGGGEQYF
TGTGCCAGCAGCGTAGCTGGGGGAGGCGAGCAGTACTTC
>TRBD1|.|TRBJ1-4|15|TRBV15
CATSSPGTGHEKLFF
TGTGCCACCAGCAGCCCCGGGACAGGGCATGAAAAACTGTTTTTT
>TRBD1|few|TRBJ1-4|17|TRBV5-1
CASSPDRDRARNEKLFF
TGCGCCAGCAGCCCGGACCGAGACAGGGCCCGTAATGAAAAACTGTTTTTT
>.|once|TRBJ1-2|12|TRBV5-6
CASSRGNYGYTF
TGTGCCAGCAGTCGGGGGAACTATGGCTACACCTTC
>TRBD1|.|TRBJ1-2|15|TRBV7-2
CASSFWGQGGNGYTF
TGTGCCAGCAGCTTTTGGGGACAGGGGGGAAATGGCTACACCTTC
>TRBD1|.|TRBJ1-1|18|TRBV18
CASSPVVTGEWGHTEAFF
TGTGCCAGCTCACCCGTGGTGACAGGGGAGTGGGGCCACACTGAAGCTTTCTTT
>TRBD2|once|TRBJ2-7|13|TRBV9
CASSVVSGGVQYF
TGTGCCAGCAGCGTAGTTAGCGGGGGGGTTCAGTACTTC
>TRBD2|.|TRBJ2-1|17|TRBV7-2
CASSPRIGRGANNEQFF
TGTGCCAGCAGCCCACGGATCGGGCGGGGGGCAAACAATGAGCAGTTCTTC
>TRBD1|.|TRBJ2-6|17|TRBV19
CASSILGQGSGANVLTF
TGTGCCAGTAGTATACTTGGACAGGGGTCTGGGGCCAACGTCCTGACTTTC
>.|.|TRBJ1-1|14|TRBV5-1
CASSFAGVGTEAFF
TGCGCCAGCAGCTTTGCGGGGGTGGGCACTGAAGCTTTCTTT
>TRBD1|.|TRBJ2-5|15|TRBV19
CASSKGTVYQETQYF
TGTGCCAGTAGTAAAGGGACAGTGTACCAAGAGACCCAGTACTTC
>.|.|TRBJ1-2|12|TRBV7-2
CASTRVAYGYTF
TGTGCCAGCACCAGGGTGGCCTATGGCTACACCTTC
>.|.|TRBJ1-1|15|TRBV6-5
CASSSIMGQVTEAFF
TGTGCCAGCAGTTCTATTATGGGGCAGGTTACTGAAGCTTTCTTT